The text below deals with one T cell receptor (beta chain). This sample is part of a study of shared clonotypes between healthy human individuals. The CDR3 totals 15 residues. Germline lookup yields CDR1 MNHNY and CDR2 SVGAGI (reference sequence). Trimming cost V 5 bases and J 0 bases, with 13 bases left between them. Here immunoSEQ multiplex PCR was the method, and the copy in TCRdb shows in-frame clones only, minus some. The table records 2,500,000 or so clones, approximately 94% of them present only once. The chain joins TRBV6-6 to TRBJ1-1; D not certain. This clonotype was obtained from a man aged 18 to 29 in good health. Some clones in this sample may be carry-over from other donors' samples. Material for sequencing was naive CD4+ T cells from PBMCs. The sample's subset: CD45RA+ positively selected. This CDR3 is CASSGSSPMNTEAFF. The CDR3 DNA reads as TGTGCCAGCAGTGGTTCCTCCCCGATGAACACTGAAGCTTTCTTT.